The 20 T cell receptor beta chains below all came from one sample that was sequenced in a study of response to subunit inactivated influenza vaccine. MiXCR, run by TCRdb on the RT-PCR reads, gives a single entry per CDR3 protein. The sample has about 570,000 distinct CDR3 sequences, roughly 12% seen once. This sample comprised PBMCs from blood, obtained on the day of vaccination. The receptors stem from a man aged 45 to 65 who received an inactivated influenza vaccine.

This clonotype has at least ten counts. The CDR3 region is CASSLRVAEQYF. Here the CDR3 DNA reads TGTGCCAGCAGTTTAAGGGTTGCCGAGCAGTACTTC. The chain employs TRBV28 and TRBJ2-7; D gene uncertain. V gave up 2 bases and J gave up 6 bases, with 8 bases separating them. CDR1 is MDHEN and CDR2 is SYDVKM in the germline V gene. The CDR3 length is 12 residues. The entire variable domain, with the rest obtained from reference TRBV28 and TRBJ2-7, is as follows: DVKVTQSSRYLVKRTGEKVFLECVQDMDHENMFWYRQDPGLGLRLIYFSYDVKMKEKGDIPEGYSVSREKKERFSLILESASTNQTSMYLCASSLRVAEQYFGPGTRLTVT.

This clonotype showed up just a few times. V usage is TRBV10-3 and J usage is TRBJ1-5, with 11 bases fitting TRBD1. The CDR3 is made up of 14 amino acids. Germline V gene lookup returns CDR1 ENHRY and CDR2 SYGVKD. With V trimmed by 4 bases and J by 8 bases, 4 bases remained unmatched. CDR3 sequence: CAISGTGGQEPQHF. In DNA, the CDR3 is TGTGCCATCAGTGGGACAGGGGGCCAAGAGCCCCAGCATTTT.

This clonotype has just a few counts. This chain links TRBV7-8 with TRBJ2-7; TRBD2 is a possible D gene (6 bases). Between the trimmed V and J ends, which lost 5 bases and 3 bases, there was a span of 14 bases. Germline CDR1 SGHVS, CDR2 FQNEAQ. The CDR3 extends over 14 amino acids. CDR3 sequence (DNA): TGTGCCAGCAGCAAAACCCGGGACTTCTACGAGCAGTACTTC. Translating gives CASSKTRDFYEQYF.

The chain links TRBV28 to TRBJ2-1; the match to TRBD2 covers 9 bases. This CDR3 is built from 15 residues. V dropped 2 bases and J dropped 9; count of bases not matched to a gene: 8. CDR1 and CDR2 (germline): MDHEN, SYDVKM. CDR3 sequence reads: CASSLMAGGPSEQFF. Written as DNA, the CDR3 is TGTGCCAGCAGTTTAATGGCGGGGGGGCCGAGTGAGCAGTTCTTC. Together with reference TRBV28 and TRBJ2-1, the CDR3 gives the full variable domain: DVKVTQSSRYLVKRTGEKVFLECVQDMDHENMFWYRQDPGLGLRLIYFSYDVKMKEKGDIPEGYSVSREKKERFSLILESASTNQTSMYLCASSLMAGGPSEQFFGPGTRLTVL.

This clonotype was found a few times. The chain employs TRBV4-1 and TRBJ2-4; the D gene is possibly TRBD1 (6 bases). The V gene's germline CDR1 is MGHRA and CDR2 YSYEKL. This CDR3 has 15 residues. V lost 2 bases and J 7 bases, leaving 15 bases between the germline ends. DNA for the CDR3: TGCGCCAGCAGCCAACAGGGGCCCCTGGGGAACATTCAGTACTTC. This sequence encodes CASSQQGPLGNIQYF.

This clonotype was seen a handful of times. This rearrangement joins TRBV28 to TRBJ2-7; D not certain. Germline CDR1 and CDR2: MDHEN and SYDVKM. This CDR3 is built from 13 residues. V was trimmed by 2 bases and J by 3 bases, leaving 8 bases between them. This chain's CDR3 is CASSLGSLYEQYF. CDR3 nucleotide sequence: TGTGCCAGCAGTTTAGGATCTCTCTACGAGCAGTACTTC.

This clonotype turned up a few times. V gene TRBV20-1 combines with J gene TRBJ2-7; tentative D call: TRBD2 (6 bases). Trimming stripped 2 bases from V and 2 bases from J, with 16 bases between. The CDR3 loop spans 15 amino acids. Germline CDR1 and CDR2: DFQATT and SNEGSKA (reference sequence). CDR3 in amino acids: CSARTPRRDTYEQYF. CDR3 sequence (DNA): TGCAGTGCTAGAACCCCCAGGCGGGATACCTACGAGCAGTACTTC.

The sample holds a few counts of this clonotype. The gene calls are TRBV5-1 and TRBJ2-1, with 9 bases identical to TRBD1. The CDR3 consists of 15 residues. Germline lookup yields CDR1 SGHRS and CDR2 YFSETQ. Trimming cost V 2 bases and J 6 bases; bases outside gene matches: 6. The CDR3 DNA sequence: TGCGCCAGCAGCTTCACCGGGACAGGGATCAATGAGCAGTTCTTC. It specifies CASSFTGTGINEQFF.

The genes are TRBV5-4 and TRBJ2-5, with D possibly TRBD2 on 5 matching bases. With 4 bases removed from V and 5 bases from J, the gap between germline ends came to 9 bases. This CDR3 comprises 12 residues. CDR1 is SGHNT, CDR2 YYREEE, per germline (reference sequence). The CDR3 region has the DNA TGTGCCAGCAGCCGAGAGCGGGAGACCCAGTACTTC. Protein sequence: CASSRERETQYF.

CDR3 in DNA: TGTGCCAGCAGCCCTACAGGGTTTGGTGAAAAACTGTTTTTT. Translating gives CASSPTGFGEKLFF. The chain links TRBV6-1 to TRBJ1-4, with D possibly TRBD1 on 6 matching bases. CDR1 and CDR2 (germline): MNHNS, SASEGT. Trimming cost V 6 bases and J 7 bases, with 15 bases left between them. The CDR3 contains 14 residues.

This chain links TRBV13 with TRBJ2-1; D may be TRBD1 (5 bases). Trimming removed 5 bases at V and 6 bases at J, with 23 bases between. From germline, CDR1 is PRHDT and CDR2 FYEKMQ (reference sequence). The CDR3 length is 17 residues. The CDR3 protein is CASSVPQGKVGANEQFF. In DNA form, the CDR3 reads TGTGCCAGCAGCGTACCTCAGGGAAAGGTGGGTGCCAATGAGCAGTTCTTC.

The chain is built from TRBV4-3 and TRBJ2-7; 8 bases match TRBD1. The germline V gene encodes CDR1 LGHNA and CDR2 YSLEER. This CDR3 is built from 15 residues. Trimming cost V 0 bases and J 6 bases; bases outside gene matches: 7. In nucleotides, the CDR3 is TGCGCCAGCAGCCAAGACTGGGACAGGCAGATCGAGCAGTACTTC. Translation: CASSQDWDRQIEQYF.

The chain couples TRBV7-3 to TRBJ2-1, with TRBD2 identical over 9 bases. V shed 2 bases and J 6 bases; nucleotides not matched to a gene: 8. Germline values: CDR1 SGHTA, CDR2 FQGTGA. This CDR3 is 16 amino acids long. CDR3 bases: TGTGCCAGCAGCTTAGGGCCTAGCGGGACGTTCAATGAGCAGTTCTTC. It specifies CASSLGPSGTFNEQFF.

The rearrangement joins TRBV27 to TRBJ2-1; D might be TRBD1 (7 bases). CDR3 length: 15 amino acids. From germline, CDR1 is MNHEY and CDR2 SMNVEV (reference sequence). The germline V and J ends were trimmed by 5 bases and 0 bases, with 11 bases remaining between them. In DNA form, the CDR3 reads TGTGCCAGCAGTATTCAGGGGGGCTCCTACAATGAGCAGTTCTTC. Amino acid sequence: CASSIQGGSYNEQFF.

This clonotype was recorded many times. The chain is built from TRBV5-1 and TRBJ2-3; D remains ambiguous. The V end was cut by 2 bases, the J end by 3 bases, with 10 bases between. Per the germline V gene, CDR1 is SGHRS and CDR2 is YFSETQ. The CDR3 consists of 14 residues. DNA of the CDR3: TGCGCCAGCAGCTTCACTAAAGGAACAGATACGCAGTATTTT. The encoded protein is CASSFTKGTDTQYF. Variable domain in full (rest from reference TRBV5-1 and TRBJ2-3): KAGVTQTPRYLIKTRGQQVTLSCSPISGHRSVSWYQQTPGQGLQFLFEYFSETQRNKGNFPGRFSGRQFSNSRSEMNVSTLELGDSALYLCASSFTKGTDTQYFGPGTRLTVL.

The chain employs TRBV29-1 and TRBJ2-2, with a weak D call TRBD1 (6 bases). The CDR3 contains 14 residues. The germline V gene has CDR1 SQVTM and CDR2 ANQGSEA. Trimming stripped 7 bases from V and 3 bases from J, with 15 bases between. The CDR3 sequence: CSAAGARDTGELFF. In nucleotides, the CDR3 is TGCAGCGCGGCAGGGGCGCGGGACACCGGGGAGCTGTTTTTT.

This clonotype was seen a handful of times. The gene calls are TRBV18 and TRBJ2-3; the D is unclear. In germline, CDR1 is KGHSH, CDR2 LQKENI. The length of the CDR3 is 13 residues. Trimming removed 6 bases from V and 7 bases from J, with 14 bases in between. The CDR3 protein is CASSDQLLYTQYF. For the CDR3, the DNA is TGTGCCAGCTCCGACCAGCTCCTTTATACGCAGTATTTT.

In this sample, this clonotype turned up a few times. This chain joins TRBV11-2 and TRBJ2-4; TRBD1 might be the D (5 bases). V was clipped by 1 base and J by 8 bases, with 6 bases between them. Per the germline V gene, CDR1 is SGHAT and CDR2 is FQNNGV. The CDR3 runs to 12 residues. The CDR3 is CASSLGQHIQYF. Written as DNA, the CDR3 is TGTGCCAGCAGCTTAGGACAGCACATTCAGTACTTC. Combining the CDR3 with reference TRBV11-2 and TRBJ2-4 gives the whole variable domain EAGVAQSPRYKIIEKRQSVAFWCNPISGHATLYWYQQILGQGPKLLIQFQNNGVVDDSQLPKDRFSAERLKGVDSTLKIQPAKLEDSAVYLCASSLGQHIQYFGAGTRLSVL.

The rearrangement uses TRBV11-2 and TRBJ2-2, with TRBD1 identical over 8 bases. The germline V gene has CDR1 SGHAT and CDR2 FQNNGV. V shed 5 bases, J shed 7 bases, and the junction held 6 bases outside the gene matches. The CDR3 runs 14 residues. The CDR3 DNA is TGTGCCAGCAGCGCGCGGACAGGGATCGGGGAGCTGTTTTTT. This gives the protein CASSARTGIGELFF.

This clonotype appeared many times. The chain's CDR3 is CAISPGGGGKETQYF. CDR3 bases: TGTGCCATCAGTCCGGGAGGAGGGGGAAAAGAGACCCAGTACTTC. This chain connects TRBV10-3 to TRBJ2-5; possibly TRBD2 for D (7 bases). Trimming removed 5 bases from V and 3 bases from J, with 16 bases in between. Germline V CDR1 and CDR2: ENHRY, SYGVKD. The CDR3 contains 15 residues.